The 21 T cell receptor beta chains reported below all come from one sample, sequenced in a study of STAT3 mutations in large granular lymphocyte leukemia. These TCRs are of unknown antigen specificity. Findings and limits, study-wide: Every T-cell large granular lymphocyte leukemia patient had at least one immunodominant TCR beta clonotype.

This table comes from immunoSEQ multiplex PCR, and its TCRdb copy is limited to in-frame clones, with some not included. The data show some 5,700 clones, 70% to 90% seen once. Specimen: PBMCs. Every receptor here comes from a human donor with T large granular lymphocyte leukemia. Some clones in this sample may be carry-over from other donors' samples.

The chain links TRBV27 to TRBJ1-6; TRBD1 agrees at 10 bases. The CDR3 has 19 residues. Germline V gene data show CDR1 as MNHEY and CDR2 as SMNVEV (reference sequence). V trimming: 6 bases; J trimming: 1 base; junction bases outside the gene matches: 12. The DNA for the CDR3 is TGTGCCAGCAGACGTGCCGGGACAGGGGACGGATCCTATAATTCACCCCTCCACTTT. It encodes CASRRAGTGDGSYNSPLHF.

The chain carries TRBV11-3 and TRBJ2-3, with D possibly TRBD2 on 5 matching bases. The germline CDR1 and CDR2 sequences are SGHNT and YENEEA. V was clipped by 5 bases and J by 1 base, with 10 bases between them. This CDR3 is 14 amino acids long. The CDR3, as DNA: TGTGCCAGCAGCGCAGAGGGCCGCACAGATACGCAGTATTTT. Amino acids: CASSAEGRTDTQYF.

This chain connects TRBV7-9 to TRBJ2-3; tentative D call: TRBD2 (6 bases). The CDR3 sequence is 14 residues long. Trimming took off 4 bases at V and 3 bases at J, with 11 bases between the two ends. The germline V gene has CDR1 SEHNR and CDR2 FQNEAQ (reference sequence). CDR3 protein: CASSWLGGTDTQYF. DNA of the CDR3: TGTGCCAGCAGCTGGCTTGGAGGGACAGATACGCAGTATTTT.

CDR3 residues: CASSLPGERNEQFF. CDR3 nucleotides: TGTGCCAGCAGCTTACCGGGAGAGCGCAATGAGCAGTTCTTC. V gene TRBV28 combines with J gene TRBJ2-1, with D perhaps TRBD2 (6 bases). The CDR3 runs 14 residues. V dropped 6 bases and J dropped 6 bases, with 15 bases sitting between them. Germline CDR1 is MDHEN and CDR2 is SYDVKM.

The chain has TRBV7-2 and TRBJ2-1, with 8 bases matching TRBD1. The CDR3 has 17 residues. Per the germline V gene, CDR1 is SGHTA and CDR2 is FQGNSA. With V trimmed by 3 bases and J by 9 bases, 16 bases remained unmatched. For the CDR3, the DNA is TGTGCCAGCAGCTTTCAATCTTCTGCCAGGGGGCGCGGTGAGCAGTTCTTC. Its translation: CASSFQSSARGRGEQFF.

The rearrangement uses TRBV6-6 and TRBJ2-5; D may match TRBD1 or TRBD2 (5 bases each). This CDR3 spans 12 amino acids. With 6 bases removed from V and 5 bases from J, the gap between germline ends came to 10 bases. Germline V gene lookup returns CDR1 MNHNY and CDR2 SVGAGI (reference sequence). CDR3: CASRHGAETQYF. The CDR3 DNA reads as TGTGCCAGCAGACACGGGGCGGAGACCCAGTACTTC.

CDR3 sequence: CASSLAPAGGSGKVYF. The CDR3 nucleotides read TGCGCCAGCAGCCTAGCACCGGCGGGTGGTAGCGGGAAGGTTTACTTC. V is TRBV4-3 and J is TRBJ2-7; 8 bases agree with TRBD2. This CDR3 comprises 16 residues. Germline CDR1 and CDR2: LGHNA and YSLEER. Trimming removed 4 bases from V and 13 bases from J; junction bases left unmatched: 21.

The V and J genes are TRBV4-3 and TRBJ2-7; no reliable D call. V was clipped by 0 bases and J by 7 bases, with 10 bases between them. The CDR3 contains 13 residues. Germline V gene data show CDR1 as LGHNA and CDR2 as YSLEER. CDR3 loop: CASSQEPQREQYF. CDR3 nucleotide sequence: TGCGCCAGCAGCCAAGAACCCCAGAGGGAGCAGTACTTC.

The chain is built from TRBV6-1 and TRBJ1-1; 9 bases agree with TRBD1. The germline V gene has CDR1 MNHNS and CDR2 SASEGT. The CDR3 length is 13 residues. The junction had 5 bases not matched to a gene; V was cut back by 8 bases and J by 4 bases. The CDR3 nucleotides read TGTGCCAGCGGGGTGACAGGGGGCACTGAAGCTTTCTTT. Protein product: CASGVTGGTEAFF.

The chain links TRBV19 to TRBJ2-7; D gene unclear. V lost 1 base, J lost 7 bases, and 11 bases lay in between. The germline CDR1 and CDR2 sequences are LNHDA and SQIVND (reference sequence). This CDR3 region has 13 residues. The CDR3 here is CASSIAAYGEQYF. The CDR3 bases are TGTGCCAGTAGTATAGCGGCTTACGGGGAGCAGTACTTC.

V and J are TRBV5-4 and TRBJ1-1; perhaps TRBD1 as D (5 bases). Trimming pared 0 bases from V and 2 bases from J, leaving 20 bases between. Looked up from germline, CDR1 is SGHNT and CDR2 is YYREEE (reference sequence). The CDR3 contains 18 residues. The CDR3 DNA is TGTGCCAGCAGCTTGGGTCGGCAGGGCTTACCCCTTAACACTGAAGCTTTCTTT. Translated, it gives CASSLGRQGLPLNTEAFF.

The gene calls are TRBV27 and TRBJ1-1; perhaps TRBD1 as D (5 bases). Germline values: CDR1 MNHEY, CDR2 SMNVEV (reference sequence). This CDR3 has 16 residues. Trimming stripped 1 base from V and 3 bases from J, with 15 bases between. The CDR3 bases are TGTGCCAGCAGTTTATTGTTCCCAGGGCGGGACACTGAAGCTTTCTTT. Translated, it gives CASSLLFPGRDTEAFF.

The chain combines TRBV5-6 with TRBJ1-2; TRBD1 agrees at 9 bases. With 0 bases clipped from V and 5 bases from J, the junction kept 5 bases outside the gene matches. The CDR3 consists of 15 residues. CDR1 SGHDT and CDR2 YYEEEE come from the germline V gene. CDR3 residues: CASSLGDRDRYGYTF. The CDR3 coding sequence is TGTGCCAGCAGCTTGGGGGACAGGGATAGGTATGGCTACACCTTC.

This sequence joins TRBV5-1 and TRBJ2-2; 8 bases match TRBD1. The CDR3 is 15 amino acids. Unmatched junction bases numbered 7, after V lost 4 bases and J lost 5 bases. The germline V gene encodes CDR1 SGHRS and CDR2 YFSETQ. The CDR3 coding sequence is TGCGCCAGCAGCCCAACAGGGGGTTTTACCGGGGAGCTGTTTTTT. Its protein is CASSPTGGFTGELFF.

The V call is TRBV7-2, the J call TRBJ1-2, with TRBD1 matching over 7 bases. Losses at the gene ends were 4 bases for V and 6 bases for J; bases not matched to a gene: 5. In germline, CDR1 is SGHTA, CDR2 FQGNSA. The CDR3 spans 13 residues. This CDR3 is CASSYQGVDGYTF. The DNA of the CDR3 is TGTGCCAGCAGCTATCAGGGGGTTGATGGCTACACCTTC. Combining the CDR3 with reference TRBV7-2 and TRBJ1-2 gives the whole variable domain GAGVSQSPSNKVTEKGKDVELRCDPISGHTALYWYRQSLGQGLEFLIYFQGNSAPDKSGLPSDRFSAERTGGSVSTLTIQRTQQEDSAVYLCASSYQGVDGYTFGSGTRLTVV.

J is TRBJ2-7 and V is TRBV27; possible D gene TRBD1, 5 bases. Germline V gene data show CDR1 as MNHEY and CDR2 as SMNVEV (reference sequence). V was cut by 0 bases and J by 1 base, with 10 bases left in between. The length of the CDR3 is 15 residues. The CDR3 DNA reads as TGTGCCAGCAGTTTATCGGAAGCAGGGTCCTACGAGCAGTACTTC. Amino acid sequence: CASSLSEAGSYEQYF.

This chain joins TRBV4-3 and TRBJ1-2; D is unresolved. The germline V gene encodes CDR1 LGHNA and CDR2 YSLEER. The CDR3 extends over 16 amino acids. Trimming left V 0 bases short and J 7 bases short, with 18 bases between. The CDR3 reads CASSQDLGVSRGGYTF. Here the CDR3 DNA reads TGCGCCAGCAGCCAAGACCTCGGAGTTAGTCGGGGTGGCTACACCTTC.

This clone was counted a single time. The V gene is TRBV7-9, the J gene TRBJ1-4; 7 positions match TRBD1. The trim removed 5 bases at V and 5 bases at J, leaving 8 bases unmatched. The germline gives CDR1 SEHNR, CDR2 FQNEAQ (reference sequence). There are 15 residues in the CDR3. DNA of the CDR3: TGTGCCAGCAGCCTCTCACAGGGGAGGAATGAAAAACTGTTTTTT. Residues: CASSLSQGRNEKLFF.

The V and J genes are TRBV28 and TRBJ1-2; D remains unclear. Germline V gene sequence: CDR1 MDHEN, CDR2 SYDVKM. V gave up 6 bases and J gave up 0 bases, with 14 bases separating them. The CDR3 extends over 15 amino acids. CDR3 DNA sequence: TGTGCCAGCAGCCCCGTGGCCGTAACTAACTATGGCTACACCTTC. Protein: CASSPVAVTNYGYTF.

The chain couples TRBV7-2 to TRBJ1-1; D is ambiguous. Germline values: CDR1 SGHTA, CDR2 FQGNSA. The CDR3 consists of 15 residues. Trimming removed 1 base from V and 7 bases from J, with 16 bases in between. The CDR3 region is CASSLEGSGVGEAFF. The CDR3 nucleotides read TGTGCCAGCAGCTTAGAAGGCTCAGGAGTCGGTGAAGCTTTCTTT.

The J gene is TRBJ1-1, the V gene TRBV30; maybe TRBD1 (6 bases). The germline gives CDR1 GTSNPN, CDR2 SVGIG (reference sequence). Trimming took 4 bases from V and 1 from J, leaving 7 bases between them. CDR3 length equals 12 residues. The DNA of the CDR3 is TGTGCCTGGAACAGGGCGAACACTGAAGCTTTCTTT. Protein sequence: CAWNRANTEAFF.